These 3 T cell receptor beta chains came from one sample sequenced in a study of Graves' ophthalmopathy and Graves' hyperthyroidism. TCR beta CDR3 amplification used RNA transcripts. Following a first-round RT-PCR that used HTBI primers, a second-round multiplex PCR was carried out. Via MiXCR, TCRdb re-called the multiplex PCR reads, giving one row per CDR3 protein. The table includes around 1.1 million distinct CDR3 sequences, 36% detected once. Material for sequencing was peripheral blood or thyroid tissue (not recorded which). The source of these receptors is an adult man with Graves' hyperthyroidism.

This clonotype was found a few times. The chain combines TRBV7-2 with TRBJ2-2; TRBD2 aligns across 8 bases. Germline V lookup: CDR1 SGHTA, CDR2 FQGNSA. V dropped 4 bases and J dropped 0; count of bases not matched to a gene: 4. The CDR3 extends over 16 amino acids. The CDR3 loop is CASSSPGGANTGELFF. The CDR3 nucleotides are TGTGCCAGCAGCTCGCCGGGGGGGGCGAACACCGGGGAGCTGTTTTTT.

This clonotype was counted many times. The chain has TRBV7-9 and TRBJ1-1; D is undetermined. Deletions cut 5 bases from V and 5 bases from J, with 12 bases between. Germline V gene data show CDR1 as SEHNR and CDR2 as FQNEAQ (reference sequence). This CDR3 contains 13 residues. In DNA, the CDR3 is TGTGCCAGCAGCGTTGCCCCGGGGACTGAAGCTTTCTTT. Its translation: CASSVAPGTEAFF.

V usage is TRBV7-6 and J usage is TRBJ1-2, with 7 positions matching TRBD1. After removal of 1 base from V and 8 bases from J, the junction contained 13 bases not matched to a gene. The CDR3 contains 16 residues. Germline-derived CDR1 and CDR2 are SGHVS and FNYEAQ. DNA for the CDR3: TGTGCCAGCAGCTTAGGCGGAGGGAGGGGGCAGCGCGGCTACACCTTC. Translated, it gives CASSLGGGRGQRGYTF.